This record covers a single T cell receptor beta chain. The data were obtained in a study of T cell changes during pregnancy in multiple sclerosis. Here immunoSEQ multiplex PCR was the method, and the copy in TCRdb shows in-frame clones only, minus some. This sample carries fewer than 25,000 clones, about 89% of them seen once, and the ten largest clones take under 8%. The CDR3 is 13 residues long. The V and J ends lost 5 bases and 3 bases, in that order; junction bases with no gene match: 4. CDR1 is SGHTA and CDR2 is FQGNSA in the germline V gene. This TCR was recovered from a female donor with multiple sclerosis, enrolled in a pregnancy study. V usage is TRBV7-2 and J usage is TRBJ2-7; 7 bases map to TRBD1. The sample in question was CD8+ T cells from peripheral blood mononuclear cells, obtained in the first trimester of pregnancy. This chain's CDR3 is CASSRTGLYEQYF. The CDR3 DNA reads TGTGCCAGCAGCCGGACAGGTCTCTACGAGCAGTACTTC.